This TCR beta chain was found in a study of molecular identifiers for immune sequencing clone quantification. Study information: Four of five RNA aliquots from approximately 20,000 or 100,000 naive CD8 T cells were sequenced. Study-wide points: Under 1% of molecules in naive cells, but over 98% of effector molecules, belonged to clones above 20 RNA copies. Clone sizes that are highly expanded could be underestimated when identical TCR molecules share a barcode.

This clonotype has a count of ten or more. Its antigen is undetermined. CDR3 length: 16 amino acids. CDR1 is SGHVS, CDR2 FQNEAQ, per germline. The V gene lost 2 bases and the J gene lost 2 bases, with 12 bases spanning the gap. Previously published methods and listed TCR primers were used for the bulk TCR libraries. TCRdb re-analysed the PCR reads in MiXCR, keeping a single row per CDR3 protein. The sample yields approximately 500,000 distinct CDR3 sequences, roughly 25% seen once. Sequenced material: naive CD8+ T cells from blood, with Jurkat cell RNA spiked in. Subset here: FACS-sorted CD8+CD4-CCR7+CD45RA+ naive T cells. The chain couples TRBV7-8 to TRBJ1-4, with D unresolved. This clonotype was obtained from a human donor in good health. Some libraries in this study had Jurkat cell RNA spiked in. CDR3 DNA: TGTGCCAGCAGCTTAAATGTCCGGCTGACTAATGAAAAACTGTTTTTT. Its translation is CASSLNVRLTNEKLFF.